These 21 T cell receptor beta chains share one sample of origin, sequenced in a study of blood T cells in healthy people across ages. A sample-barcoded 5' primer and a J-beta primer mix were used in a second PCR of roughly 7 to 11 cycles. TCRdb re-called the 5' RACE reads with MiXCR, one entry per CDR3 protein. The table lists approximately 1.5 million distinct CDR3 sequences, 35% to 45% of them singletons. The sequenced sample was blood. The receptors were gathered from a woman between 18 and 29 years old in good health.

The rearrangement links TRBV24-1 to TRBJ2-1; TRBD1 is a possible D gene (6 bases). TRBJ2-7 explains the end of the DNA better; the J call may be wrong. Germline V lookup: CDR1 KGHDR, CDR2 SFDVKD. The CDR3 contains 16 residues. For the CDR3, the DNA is TGTGCCACCAGTGATTCAGGGGTAAGCTCCTACAATGAGCAGTACTTC. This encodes CATSDSGVSSYNEQYF.

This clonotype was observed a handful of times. The CDR3 spells CASSSDSFEGYTF. In DNA form, the CDR3 reads TGCGCCAGCAGCTCGGACAGCTTTGAAGGCTACACCTTC. J is TRBJ1-2 and V is TRBV5-1; D is perhaps TRBD1 (6 bases). Germline CDR1 and CDR2: SGHRS and YFSETQ. The CDR3 runs to 13 residues. The germline V and J ends were trimmed by 3 bases and 8 bases, with 14 bases remaining between them.

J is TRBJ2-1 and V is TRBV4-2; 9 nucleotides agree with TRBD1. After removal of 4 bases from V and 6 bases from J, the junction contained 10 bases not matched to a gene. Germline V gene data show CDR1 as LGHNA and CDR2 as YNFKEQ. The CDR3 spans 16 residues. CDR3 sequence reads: CASSLRTGATFNEQFF. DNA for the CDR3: TGTGCCAGCAGCCTACGGACAGGGGCTACCTTCAATGAGCAGTTCTTC.

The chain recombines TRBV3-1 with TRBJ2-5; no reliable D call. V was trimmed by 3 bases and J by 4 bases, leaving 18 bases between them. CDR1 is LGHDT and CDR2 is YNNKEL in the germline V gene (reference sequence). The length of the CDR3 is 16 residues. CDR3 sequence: CASSHRSPQAAETQYF. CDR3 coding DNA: TGTGCCAGCAGCCATAGGTCTCCTCAGGCTGCAGAGACCCAGTACTTC.

CDR3 nucleotide sequence: TGTGCCAGCAGCTTTGTTGGCTATCTAGATACGCAGTATTTT. Its protein is CASSFVGYLDTQYF. This sequence joins TRBV11-2 and TRBJ2-3; D uncertain. Deletions cut 3 bases from V and 5 bases from J, with 12 bases between. The CDR3 contains 14 residues. The germline CDR1 and CDR2 sequences are SGHAT and FQNNGV.

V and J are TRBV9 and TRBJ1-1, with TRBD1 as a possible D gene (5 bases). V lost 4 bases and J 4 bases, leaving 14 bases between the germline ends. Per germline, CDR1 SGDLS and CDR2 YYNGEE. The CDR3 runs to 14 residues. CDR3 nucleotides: TGTGCCAGCAGCTCCCTTGGGGGTACCACTGAAGCTTTCTTT. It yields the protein CASSSLGGTTEAFF.

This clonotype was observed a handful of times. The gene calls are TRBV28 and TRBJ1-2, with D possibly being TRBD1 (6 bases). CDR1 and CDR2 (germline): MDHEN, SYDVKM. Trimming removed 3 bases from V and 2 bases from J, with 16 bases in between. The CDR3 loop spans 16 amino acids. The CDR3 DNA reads TGTGCCAGCAGTTTCTCGGACAGCTACCAAAACTATGGCTACACCTTC. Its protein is CASSFSDSYQNYGYTF.

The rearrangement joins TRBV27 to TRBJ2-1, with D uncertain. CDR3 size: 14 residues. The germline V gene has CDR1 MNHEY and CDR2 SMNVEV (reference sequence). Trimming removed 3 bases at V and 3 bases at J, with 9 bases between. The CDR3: CASSFSVVYNEQFF. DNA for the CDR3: TGTGCCAGCAGTTTCTCGGTAGTCTACAATGAGCAGTTCTTC.

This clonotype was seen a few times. CDR3 sequence (DNA): TGCAGTGCCAGACCCCTAGCGGGAGGGGCGGAGCAGTTCTTC. It specifies CSARPLAGGAEQFF. V gene TRBV20-1 combines with J gene TRBJ2-1; 12 nucleotides agree with TRBD2. The length of the CDR3 is 14 residues. Germline trimming cut 6 bases from V and 10 bases from J; bases unmatched to any gene: 10. Per germline, CDR1 DFQATT and CDR2 SNEGSKA (reference sequence).

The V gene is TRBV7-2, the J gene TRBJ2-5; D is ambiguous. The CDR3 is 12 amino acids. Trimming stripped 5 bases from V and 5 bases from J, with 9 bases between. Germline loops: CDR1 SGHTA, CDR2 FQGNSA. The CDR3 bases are TGTGCCAGCAGCATACATTCTGAGACCCAGTACTTC. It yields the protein CASSIHSETQYF.

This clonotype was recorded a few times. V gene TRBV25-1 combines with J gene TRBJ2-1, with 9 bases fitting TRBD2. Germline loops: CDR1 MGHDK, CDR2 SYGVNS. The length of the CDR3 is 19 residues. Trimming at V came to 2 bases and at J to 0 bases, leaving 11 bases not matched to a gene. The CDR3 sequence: CASSEELAGALSSYNEQFF. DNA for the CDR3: TGTGCCAGCAGTGAAGAATTAGCGGGGGCCCTGAGCTCCTACAATGAGCAGTTCTTC.

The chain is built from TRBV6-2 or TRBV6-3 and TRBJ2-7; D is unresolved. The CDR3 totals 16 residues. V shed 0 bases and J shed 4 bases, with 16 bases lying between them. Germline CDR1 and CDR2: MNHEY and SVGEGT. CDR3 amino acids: CASSYSHNRVGYEQYF. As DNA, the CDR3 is TGTGCCAGCAGTTACTCCCACAACCGGGTGGGGTACGAGCAGTACTTC.

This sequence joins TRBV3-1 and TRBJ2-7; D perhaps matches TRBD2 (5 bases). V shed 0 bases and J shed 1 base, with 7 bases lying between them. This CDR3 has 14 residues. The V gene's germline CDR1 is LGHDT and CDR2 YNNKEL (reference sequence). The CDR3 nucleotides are TGTGCCAGCAGCCAAGATGAGGGTTCCTACGAGCAGTACTTC. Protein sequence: CASSQDEGSYEQYF.

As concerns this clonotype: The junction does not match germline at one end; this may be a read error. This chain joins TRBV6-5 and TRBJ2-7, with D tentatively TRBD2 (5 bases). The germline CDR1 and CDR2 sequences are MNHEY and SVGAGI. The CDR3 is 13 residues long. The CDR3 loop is CASSDSGIHEQYF. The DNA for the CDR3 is TGTGCCAGCAGTGACTCCGGGATCCACGAGCAGTACTTC.

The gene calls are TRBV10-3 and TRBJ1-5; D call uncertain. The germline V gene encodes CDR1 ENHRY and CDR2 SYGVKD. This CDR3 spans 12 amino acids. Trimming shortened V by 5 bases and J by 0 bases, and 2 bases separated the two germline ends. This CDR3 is CAISTSNQPQHF. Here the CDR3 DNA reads TGTGCCATCAGTACTAGCAATCAGCCCCAGCATTTT.

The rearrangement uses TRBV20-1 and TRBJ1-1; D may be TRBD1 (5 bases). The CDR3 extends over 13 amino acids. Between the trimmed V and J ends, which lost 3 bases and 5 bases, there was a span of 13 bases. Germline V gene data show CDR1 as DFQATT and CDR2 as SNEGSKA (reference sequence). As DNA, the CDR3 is TGCAGTGCTAGTAAACCAGGGTGGACTGAAGCTTTCTTT. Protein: CSASKPGWTEAFF.

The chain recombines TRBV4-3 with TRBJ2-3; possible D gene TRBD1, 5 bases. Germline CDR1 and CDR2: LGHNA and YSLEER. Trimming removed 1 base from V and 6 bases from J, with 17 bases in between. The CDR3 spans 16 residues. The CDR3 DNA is TGCGCCAGCAGCCAAGGGGAAGGGGCCAGATTCGATACGCAGTATTTT. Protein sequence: CASSQGEGARFDTQYF.

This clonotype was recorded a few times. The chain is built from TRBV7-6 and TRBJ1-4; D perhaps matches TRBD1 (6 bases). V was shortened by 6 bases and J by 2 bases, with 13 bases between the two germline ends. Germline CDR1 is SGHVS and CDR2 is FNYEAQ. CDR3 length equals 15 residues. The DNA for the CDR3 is TGTGCCAGCAGTCCGCGGGGGGCGACTAATGAAAAACTGTTTTTT. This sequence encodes CASSPRGATNEKLFF.

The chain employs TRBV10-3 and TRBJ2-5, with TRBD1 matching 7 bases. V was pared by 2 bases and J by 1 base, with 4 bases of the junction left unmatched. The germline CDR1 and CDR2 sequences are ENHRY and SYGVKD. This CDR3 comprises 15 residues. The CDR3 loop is CAISEQGVGQETQYF. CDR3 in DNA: TGTGCCATCAGTGAGCAGGGGGTAGGCCAAGAGACCCAGTACTTC.

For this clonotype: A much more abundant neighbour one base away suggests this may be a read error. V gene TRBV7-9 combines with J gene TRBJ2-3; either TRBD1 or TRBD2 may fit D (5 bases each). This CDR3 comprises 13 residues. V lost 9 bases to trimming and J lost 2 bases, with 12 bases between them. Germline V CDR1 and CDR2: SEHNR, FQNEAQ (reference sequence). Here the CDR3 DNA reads TGTGCCAGTGGGGACGCCTCCACAGATACGCAGTATTTT. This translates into CASGDASTDTQYF. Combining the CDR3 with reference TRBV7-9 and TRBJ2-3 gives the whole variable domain DTGVSQNPRHKITKRGQNVTFRCDPISEHNRLYWYRQTLGQGPEFLTYFQNEAQLEKSRLLSDRFSAERPKGSFSTLEIQRTEQGDSAMYLCASGDASTDTQYFGPGTRLTVL.

The CDR3, as DNA: TGTGCCTGGAGTGAACAGGCCGCCAGGCCCCAGCATTTT. Protein: CAWSEQAARPQHF. The J gene is TRBJ1-5, the V gene TRBV30; possible D gene TRBD1, 5 bases. Germline CDR1 GTSNPN, CDR2 SVGIG (reference sequence). The CDR3 loop spans 13 amino acids. The germline V and J ends were trimmed by 1 base and 9 bases, with 13 bases remaining between them.